The clone carrying this TCR beta chain was seen only a few times. Its target is unknown. This sample is part of a study of CD8 T cells in ankylosing spondylitis. The study, taken as a whole, reports: Researchers reportedly found disease-linked clones significantly enriched in matched ankylosing spondylitis synovial fluid. One TCR beta motif, made up of seven to nine highly homologous variants, appeared characteristic of ankylosing spondylitis blood.

A single record per CDR3 protein comes from TCRdb applying MiXCR to the 5' RACE reads. Of about 330,000 distinct CDR3 sequences in the sample, 6.5% to 10% were seen once. The CDR3 is made up of 13 amino acids. With 6 bases clipped from V and 9 bases from J, the junction kept 6 bases outside the gene matches. The chain carries TRBV12-3 or TRBV12-4 and TRBJ1-5, with TRBD1 matching over 9 bases. The clonotype comes from a male donor with ankylosing spondylitis. Sequenced: blood, either unsorted or a sorted T cell fraction (not recorded which). Here the CDR3 DNA reads TGTGCCAGCAGCCCGGGACAGGGACTGCCCCAGCATTTT. Protein: CASSPGQGLPQHF.